Given below is one T cell receptor (beta chain) in context. Its antigen is not identified. A junction end diverges from the germline sequence, so it may reflect a read error. The same CDR3 can be traced to other DNA sequences in this sample. The data derive from a study of PD-1 blockade in classical Hodgkin lymphoma. Broader study findings: Newly diagnosed patients were reported to start with lower TCR diversity than healthy donors. Complete responders matched newly diagnosed patients in baseline diversity. Undefined causes, possibly disease activity or prior therapy, underlie the repertoire differences.

Relapses following autologous stem cell transplantation were seen in all patients, with brentuximab vedotin exposure varying. Relapsed/refractory classical Hodgkin lymphoma patients had complete, partial or progressive responses. Method: immunoSEQ multiplex PCR; TCRdb's copy keeps in-frame clones and lacks some. The sample holds fewer than 20,000 clones, about 81% seen once. The CDR3 totals 12 residues. CDR1 and CDR2 (germline): MDHEN, SYDVKM. This sequence joins TRBV28 and TRBJ1-3; D remains ambiguous. The sample in question was peripheral blood mononuclear cells (PBMCs), obtained at baseline. The origin of this receptor is a human donor with classical Hodgkin lymphoma. CDR3 nucleotides: TGTGCTAGCAGTTTGGGAGGAAACACCATATATTTT. Protein product: CASSLGGNTIYF.